The rows below give T cell receptor beta chains drawn from one sample of a study of Tregs in tolerant kidney transplant recipients. The method was immunoSEQ multiplex PCR; TCRdb's version includes in-frame clones alone and lacks a portion of them. The sample shows hundreds of thousands of clones, roughly 84% of them seen only once. The sample consisted of CD4+ T cells from blood. These receptor sequences come from a human donor in good health. Both conserved end residues are part of each CDR3. A D gene is named only where the DNA matches it firmly. Clone size is shown for a subset of rows, as once, few, many or a class of expanded clone.

clone_size: NA
v_call: TRBV7-7
d_call: NA
j_call: TRBJ1-4
cdr3_nt: TGTGCCAGCAGCCAGGACCGAAATGAAAAACTGTTTTTT
cdr3_aa: CASSQDRNEKLFF

clone_size: NA
v_call: TRBV30
d_call: TRBD2
j_call: TRBJ2-2
cdr3_nt: TGTGCCTGGACGAAAGCGGGAGTTGGCCCCGGGGAGCTGTTTTTT
cdr3_aa: CAWTKAGVGPGELFF

clone_size: NA
v_call: TRBV6-5
d_call: NA
j_call: TRBJ1-1
cdr3_nt: TGTGCCAGCAGGGTCAGGGGCGTGAACATTGAAGCTTTCTTT
cdr3_aa: CASRVRGVNIEAFF

clone_size: NA
v_call: TRBV2
d_call: NA
j_call: TRBJ2-1
cdr3_nt: TGTGCCACCAGGGGGGATATTTACAATGAGCAGTTCTTC
cdr3_aa: CATRGDIYNEQFF

clone_size: NA
v_call: TRBV19
d_call: NA
j_call: TRBJ2-7
cdr3_nt: TGTGCCAGTAGTATAGGTGGTAGTTCCTACGAGCAGTACTTC
cdr3_aa: CASSIGGSSYEQYF

clone_size: once
v_call: TRBV7-2
d_call: NA
j_call: TRBJ1-5
cdr3_nt: TGTGCCAGCAGCTTGGGAAATTACAATCAGCCCCAGCATTTT
cdr3_aa: CASSLGNYNQPQHF

clone_size: NA
v_call: TRBV5-1
d_call: TRBD2
j_call: TRBJ2-5
cdr3_nt: TGCGCCAGCAGCTCAGGACTAGCGGGCGTCAAAGAGACCCAGTACTTC
cdr3_aa: CASSSGLAGVKETQYF

clone_size: once
v_call: TRBV19
d_call: NA
j_call: TRBJ2-3
cdr3_nt: TGTGCCAGTAGTACAGCGGCTAGCACAGATACGCAGTATTTT
cdr3_aa: CASSTAASTDTQYF

clone_size: NA
v_call: TRBV5-8
d_call: NA
j_call: TRBJ2-7
cdr3_nt: TGTGCCAGCAGCTTTAGGGGGGGGTACGAGCAGTACTTC
cdr3_aa: CASSFRGGYEQYF

clone_size: NA
v_call: TRBV12-5
d_call: TRBD2
j_call: TRBJ2-5
cdr3_nt: TGTGCTAGCGCTAGCGGGGGGACCCAAGAGACCCAGTACTTC
cdr3_aa: CASASGGTQETQYF

clone_size: NA
v_call: TRBV9
d_call: NA
j_call: TRBJ2-2
cdr3_nt: TGTGCCAGCAGCGTAGCGACAGGAAGGACCGGGGAGCTGTTTTTT
cdr3_aa: CASSVATGRTGELFF

clone_size: once
v_call: TRBV4-1
d_call: TRBD2
j_call: TRBJ2-4
cdr3_nt: TGCGCCAGCAGCCAGGGCAAGACGGTAGCGGGCAAAAACATTCAGTACTTC
cdr3_aa: CASSQGKTVAGKNIQYF

clone_size: few
v_call: TRBV6-5
d_call: TRBD1
j_call: TRBJ2-3
cdr3_nt: TGTGCCAGCAACCGACAGGGGACCCGTGCAGATACGCAGTATTTT
cdr3_aa: CASNRQGTRADTQYF

clone_size: NA
v_call: TRBV27
d_call: NA
j_call: TRBJ2-3
cdr3_nt: TGTGCCAGCAGTTCGCCCAATATGGCAAATACGCAGTATTTT
cdr3_aa: CASSSPNMANTQYF

clone_size: NA
v_call: TRBV18
d_call: TRBD2
j_call: TRBJ2-7
cdr3_nt: TGTGCCAGCTCACCACTTCCCAAGACTAGCGGGAGTGGCTACGAGCAGTACTTC
cdr3_aa: CASSPLPKTSGSGYEQYF